Listed below are T cell receptor beta chains from one sample, sequenced in a study of blood T cell repertoires in COVID-19. The data were produced by immunoSEQ multiplex PCR, yet TCRdb's version contains in-frame clones alone and is incomplete. This sample has under 85,000 clones, with around 86% found just once. The sample consisted of peripheral blood. These receptor sequences come from a man aged 35 to 55 with COVID-19, enrolled during active disease. Each CDR3 is given with its conserved first and last residue. The D gene is left open where the match is weak. The size of a clone is reported for some rows only, either as once, few or many, or as a class for expanded clones.

.	.	TRBV29-1	TRBJ1-5	TGCAGCGTTGAGGGGCCCGGGGAGGGTCAGCCCCAGCATTTT	CSVEGPGEGQPQHF
.	.	TRBV19	TRBJ2-4	TGTGCCAGTACCGGGGGAGCCAAAAACATTCAGTACTTC	CASTGGAKNIQYF
few	.	TRBV18	TRBJ2-7	TGTGCCAGCTCACCCCAGGACAGTACCTACGAGCAGTACTTC	CASSPQDSTYEQYF
.	TRBD2	TRBV5-4	TRBJ2-3	TGTGCCAGCAGCCGCGGTGTAGCGGGGGGGGTTACGCAGTATTTT	CASSRGVAGGVTQYF
.	.	TRBV7-6	TRBJ1-3	TGTGCCAGCAGCTTAATGGGGCCCTCTGGAAACACCATATATTTT	CASSLMGPSGNTIYF
.	.	TRBV28	TRBJ2-7	TGTGCCAGCAGCCCCGTGGCTGGCAGGGGCCCCTACGAGCAGTACTTC	CASSPVAGRGPYEQYF
.	TRBD1	TRBV19	TRBJ1-2	TGTGCCAGTAGTACAGGGGGTAGTGGCTACACCTTC	CASSTGGSGYTF
.	.	TRBV30	TRBJ2-7	TGTGCCTGGGGCGTTTCCTACGAGCAGTACTTC	CAWGVSYEQYF
.	.	TRBV7-9	TRBJ1-5	TGTGCCAGCAGCTTAGAGCCAACAGCCGGGCCCCAGCATTTT	CASSLEPTAGPQHF
.	.	TRBV7-2	TRBJ2-7	TGTGCCAGCAGAGACAGGACAGACTACGAGCAGTACTTC	CASRDRTDYEQYF
.	TRBD2	TRBV7-9	TRBJ2-3	TGTGCCAGCAGCTTAGGAGGCGGGAGGGGACAGTTCACAGATACGCAGTATTTT	CASSLGGGRGQFTDTQYF
.	TRBD1	TRBV5-6	TRBJ2-1	TGTGCCAGCAGCTTGGTTTGGACGGGGACAGAGGGTTATGAGCAGTTCTTC	CASSLVWTGTEGYEQFF
.	TRBD1	TRBV6-5	TRBJ1-2	TGTGCCAGCGCCCCCGGGACAGGGTCTATTTATGGCTACACCTTC	CASAPGTGSIYGYTF
.	TRBD1	TRBV5-1	TRBJ2-6	TGCGCCAGCAGCTTGAGACAGGGAGAGGCTGGGGCCAACGTCCTGACTTTC	CASSLRQGEAGANVLTF
few	.	TRBV6-5	TRBJ1-6	TGTGCCAGCAGTTACGACGGGTTCAATTCACCCCTCCACTTT	CASSYDGFNSPLHF
.	.	TRBV2	TRBJ1-5	TGTGCCAGCAGGGAATACAATAGCAATCAGCCCCAGCATTTT	CASREYNSNQPQHF
.	.	TRBV6-5	TRBJ1-1	TGTGCCAGCAGCCCCGGACAAGTGAACACTGAAGCTTTCTTT	CASSPGQVNTEAFF
.	.	TRBV3-1/TRBV3-2	TRBJ1-3	TGTGCCAGCAGCCCCACGGACAGTTCTGGAAACACCATATATTTT	CASSPTDSSGNTIYF
.	TRBD1	TRBV5-6	TRBJ1-6	TGTGCCAGCAGTTTTCCCGGGACAGGGGTGAATTCACCCCTCCACTTT	CASSFPGTGVNSPLHF
.	TRBD1	TRBV5-1	TRBJ1-6	TGCGCCAGCAGCCAGGCTTGGACAGGGGGAAATTCACCCCTCCACTTT	CASSQAWTGGNSPLHF
.	.	TRBV18	TRBJ1-6	TGTGCCAGCTCACCTGGACAGACCTATAATTCACCCCTCCACTTT	CASSPGQTYNSPLHF
.	.	TRBV6-5	TRBJ1-2	TGTGCCAGCAGTAGCAGGGAATATGGCTACACCTTC	CASSSREYGYTF
.	TRBD1	TRBV2	TRBJ1-6	TGTGCCAGCAGCGGACAGGGACCCTATAATTCACCCCTCCACTTT	CASSGQGPYNSPLHF
once	.	TRBV7-9	TRBJ1-5	TGTGCCAGCAGCCCAACTGGACAGAGCAATCAGCCCCAGCATTTT	CASSPTGQSNQPQHF
.	.	TRBV4-1	TRBJ1-1	TGCGCCAGCAGCCCTAACGCGGCAGGGCGGTTTTCGAACACTGAAGCTTTCTTT	CASSPNAAGRFSNTEAFF
.	.	TRBV9	TRBJ2-7	TGTGCCAGCAGCGGAGGACAAGTCCCCTACGAGCAGTACTTC	CASSGGQVPYEQYF
.	.	TRBV7-2	TRBJ1-5	TGTGCCAGCAGTGCGTGGGCAGGTCATGGTCAGCCCCAGCATTTT	CASSAWAGHGQPQHF
.	TRBD1	TRBV29-1	TRBJ2-3	TGCAGCGCATTACGGACAGGGCTTGGAGATACGCAGTATTTT	CSALRTGLGDTQYF
.	TRBD1	TRBV10-2	TRBJ2-4	TGCGCCAGCAGTCAACCAGGACAGGGTAACATTCAGTACTTC	CASSQPGQGNIQYF
.	.	TRBV7-9	TRBJ1-6	TGTGCCAGCAGCCTTGACAGGAGCTCCTATAATTCACCCCTCCACTTT	CASSLDRSSYNSPLHF
.	TRBD2	TRBV5-1	TRBJ2-5	TGCGCCAGCAGCTCGGGACTAGCGGGTGAGACCCAGTACTTC	CASSSGLAGETQYF
many	TRBD1	TRBV6-2/TRBV6-3	TRBJ1-2	TGTGCCAGCAGTCCCCGGACAGGCGGGTTTCTGGATGGCTACACCTTC	CASSPRTGGFLDGYTF
.	.	TRBV29-1	TRBJ2-2	TGCAGCGTTGCAGAAGGGGCGAACACCGGGGAGCTGTTTTTT	CSVAEGANTGELFF
few	.	TRBV3-1/TRBV3-2	TRBJ1-1	TGTGCCAGCAGCCAAGTCGGAACAGAGAACACTGAAGCTTTCTTT	CASSQVGTENTEAFF
once	.	TRBV7-8	TRBJ2-3	TGTGCCAGCAGCTTACAGGCAGACACAGATACGCAGTATTTT	CASSLQADTDTQYF
.	TRBD1	TRBV5-1	TRBJ2-1	TGCGCCAGCAGCTCCAACTTACAGGGGCCATACAATGAGCAGTTCTTC	CASSSNLQGPYNEQFF
.	.	TRBV29-1	TRBJ1-1	TGCAGCGTTGAGGTAGGGGACACTGAAGCTTTCTTT	CSVEVGDTEAFF
.	.	TRBV5-5	TRBJ2-5	TGTGCCAGCAGCTTGTTTCCCAGCGAGGGGACCCAGTACTTC	CASSLFPSEGTQYF
.	.	TRBV14	TRBJ2-7	TGTGCCAGCAGCCACCTGGACAGATACGAGCAGTACTTC	CASSHLDRYEQYF
.	.	TRBV6-5	TRBJ2-1	TGTGCCAGCAGTTACTCAGACAGTGGAGCGTACAATGAGCAGTTCTTC	CASSYSDSGAYNEQFF
.	.	TRBV12-3/TRBV12-4	TRBJ2-3	TGTGCCAGCAGTCTCACTAACACAGATACGCAGTATTTT	CASSLTNTDTQYF
.	.	TRBV5-4	TRBJ1-2	TGTGCCAGCAGCGTGGACGGTAACTATGGCTACACCTTC	CASSVDGNYGYTF
once	TRBD1	TRBV3-1/TRBV3-2	TRBJ1-1	TGTGCCAGCAGCCCTAACAGGGGACACATGAACACTGAAGCTTTCTTT	CASSPNRGHMNTEAFF
.	TRBD1	TRBV30	TRBJ2-5	TGTGCCTGGAGTGTTTTAGGACAGGGGCAAGAGACCCAGTACTTC	CAWSVLGQGQETQYF
.	.	TRBV5-6	TRBJ2-2	TGTGCCAGCAGCTTGATCGATAGGAACACCGGGGAGCTGTTTTTT	CASSLIDRNTGELFF
.	TRBD2	TRBV27	TRBJ2-1	TGTGCCAGCAGTCCCGGTTCTAGCGGGGGGAGTGAGCAGTTCTTC	CASSPGSSGGSEQFF